This passage covers 2 T cell receptor beta chains from one sample sequenced in a study of T cell repertoires in cytomegalovirus infection (dated by TCRdb to about 2019). Sequenced on an Illumina HiSeq 1500. The raw public reads went through TCRdb reprocessing: fastp at Q25, MiXCR clone calling, in-frame beta chains kept. Rows are combined by CDR3 protein, so each entry shows the most common genes and DNA. This sample is represented by 550,000 to 700,000 distinct CDR3 sequences; almost 40% of them were singletons. The ten largest clones take up around 50% of the sample. Taken with the paper, the label for treatment or condition translates to: in vitro stimulation with specific CMV peptide epitopes to enrich CMV-specific T cells. Their target antigens are unknown. The sample was cultured PBMCs, taken from culture after CMV antigen stimulation. The receptors derive from a human donor in good health (CMV status not recorded). Some clones in this sample may be carry-over from other donors' samples.

V is TRBV5-1 and J is TRBJ2-3, with 13 bases aligning to TRBD2. Germline CDR1 reads SGHRS; CDR2 reads YFSETQ. This CDR3 comprises 16 residues. Germline trimming cut 2 bases from V and 4 bases from J; bases unmatched to any gene: 4. The CDR3 protein is CASSFGTSGDPDTQYF. As DNA, the CDR3 is TGCGCCAGCAGCTTCGGGACTAGCGGGGATCCAGATACGCAGTATTTT.

This chain uses TRBV20-1 with TRBJ2-1, with D possibly matching TRBD2 (5 bases). CDR1 DFQATT and CDR2 SNEGSKA come from the germline V gene (reference sequence). The V end lost 7 bases, the J end lost 12 bases, and 16 bases lay between the germline ends. The length of the CDR3 is 11 residues. CDR3 residues: CSVERTGGQFF. As DNA, the CDR3 is TGCAGTGTGGAGCGGACCGGAGGGCAGTTCTTC.